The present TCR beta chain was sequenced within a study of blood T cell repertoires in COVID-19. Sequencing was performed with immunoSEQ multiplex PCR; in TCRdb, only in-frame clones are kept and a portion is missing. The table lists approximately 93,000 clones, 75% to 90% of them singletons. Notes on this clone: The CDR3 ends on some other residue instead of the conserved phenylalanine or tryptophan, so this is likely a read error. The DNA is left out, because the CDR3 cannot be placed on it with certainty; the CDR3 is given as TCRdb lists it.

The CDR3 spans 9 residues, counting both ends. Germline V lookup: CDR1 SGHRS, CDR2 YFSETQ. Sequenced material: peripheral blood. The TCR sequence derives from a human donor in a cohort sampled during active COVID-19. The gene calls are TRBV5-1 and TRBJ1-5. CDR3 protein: CASSCVLTG.